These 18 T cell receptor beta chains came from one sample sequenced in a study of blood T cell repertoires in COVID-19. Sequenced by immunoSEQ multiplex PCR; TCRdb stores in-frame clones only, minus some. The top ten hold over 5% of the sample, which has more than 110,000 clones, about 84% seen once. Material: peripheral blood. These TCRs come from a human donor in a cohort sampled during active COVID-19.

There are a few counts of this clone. CDR3 in DNA: TGTGCCAGCAGTGACCTGTTAGGAGGCTCCAACACCGGGGAGCTGTTTTTT. Encoded protein: CASSDLLGGSNTGELFF. The chain is built from TRBV25-1 and TRBJ2-2; D may be TRBD2 (5 bases). CDR1 is MGHDK and CDR2 is SYGVNS in the germline V gene. Trimming shortened V by 3 bases and J by 2 bases, and 16 bases separated the two germline ends. CDR3 length equals 17 residues.

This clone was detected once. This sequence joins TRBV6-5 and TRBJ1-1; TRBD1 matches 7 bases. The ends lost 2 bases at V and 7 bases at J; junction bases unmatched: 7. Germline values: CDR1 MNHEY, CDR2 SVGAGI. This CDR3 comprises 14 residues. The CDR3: CASSYGDRPNEAFF. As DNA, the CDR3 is TGTGCCAGCAGTTACGGGGACAGACCGAATGAAGCTTTCTTT.

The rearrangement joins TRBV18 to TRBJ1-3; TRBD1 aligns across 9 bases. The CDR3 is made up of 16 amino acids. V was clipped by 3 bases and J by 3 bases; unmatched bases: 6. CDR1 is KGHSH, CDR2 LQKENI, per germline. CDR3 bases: TGTGCCAGCTCACCCCGGGACAGGGAATTTGGAAACACCATATATTTT. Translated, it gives CASSPRDREFGNTIYF.

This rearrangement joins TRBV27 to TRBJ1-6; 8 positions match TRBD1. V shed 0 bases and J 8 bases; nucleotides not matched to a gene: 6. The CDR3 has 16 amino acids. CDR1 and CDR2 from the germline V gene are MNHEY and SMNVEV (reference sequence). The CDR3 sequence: CASSLSQTGVDSPLHF. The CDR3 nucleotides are TGTGCCAGCAGTTTATCTCAGACAGGGGTGGATTCACCCCTCCACTTT.

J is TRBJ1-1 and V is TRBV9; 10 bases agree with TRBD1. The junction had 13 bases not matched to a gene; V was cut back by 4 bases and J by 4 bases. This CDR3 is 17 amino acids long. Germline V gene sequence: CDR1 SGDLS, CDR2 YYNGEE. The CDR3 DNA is TGTGCCAGCAGCAAAGTCCCGGGACAGGGGATGGGCACTGAAGCTTTCTTT. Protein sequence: CASSKVPGQGMGTEAFF.

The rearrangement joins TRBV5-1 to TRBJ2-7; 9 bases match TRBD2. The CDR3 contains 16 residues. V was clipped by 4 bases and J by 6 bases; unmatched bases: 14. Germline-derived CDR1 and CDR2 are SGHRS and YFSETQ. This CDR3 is CASSPSGAGGPGEQYF. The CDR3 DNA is TGCGCCAGCAGCCCTTCGGGGGCGGGGGGGCCGGGCGAGCAGTACTTC.

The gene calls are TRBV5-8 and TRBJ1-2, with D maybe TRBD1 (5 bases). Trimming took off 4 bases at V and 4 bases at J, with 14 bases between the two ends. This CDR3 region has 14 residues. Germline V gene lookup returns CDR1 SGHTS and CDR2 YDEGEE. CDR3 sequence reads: CASSPGRDSYGYTF. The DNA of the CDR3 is TGTGCCAGCAGCCCAGGGAGGGATAGCTATGGCTACACCTTC.

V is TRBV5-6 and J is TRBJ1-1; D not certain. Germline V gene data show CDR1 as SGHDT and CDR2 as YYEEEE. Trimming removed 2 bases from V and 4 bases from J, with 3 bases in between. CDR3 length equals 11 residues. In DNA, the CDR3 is TGTGCCAGCAGCTTCGGCACTGAAGCTTTCTTT. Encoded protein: CASSFGTEAFF.

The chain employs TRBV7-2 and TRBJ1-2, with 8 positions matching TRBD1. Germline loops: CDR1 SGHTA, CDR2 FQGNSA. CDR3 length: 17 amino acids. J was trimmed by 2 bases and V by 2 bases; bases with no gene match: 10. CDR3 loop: CASSLRGRGLINYGYTF. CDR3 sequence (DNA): TGTGCCAGCAGCTTAAGAGGCAGGGGGCTCATCAACTATGGCTACACCTTC.

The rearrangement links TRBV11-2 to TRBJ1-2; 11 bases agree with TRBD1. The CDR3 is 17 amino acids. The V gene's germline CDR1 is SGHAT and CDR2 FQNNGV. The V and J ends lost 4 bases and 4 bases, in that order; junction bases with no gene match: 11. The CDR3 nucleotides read TGTGCCAGCAGCTACTCCGGACAGGGGGCTCTCGGCTATGGCTACACCTTC. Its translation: CASSYSGQGALGYGYTF.

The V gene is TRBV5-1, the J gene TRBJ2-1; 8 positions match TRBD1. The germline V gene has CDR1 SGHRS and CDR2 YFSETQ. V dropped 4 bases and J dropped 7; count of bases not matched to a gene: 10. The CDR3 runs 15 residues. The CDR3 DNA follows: TGCGCCAGCAGCGAGAGGGCAGGGGGCTTAAATGAGCAGTTCTTC. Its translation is CASSERAGGLNEQFF.

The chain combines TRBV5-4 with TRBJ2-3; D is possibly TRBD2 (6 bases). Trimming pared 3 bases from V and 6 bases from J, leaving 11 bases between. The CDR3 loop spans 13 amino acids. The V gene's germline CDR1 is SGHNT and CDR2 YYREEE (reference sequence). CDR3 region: CASSSPSEDTQYF. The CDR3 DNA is TGTGCCAGCAGCTCTCCTAGCGAGGATACGCAGTATTTT.

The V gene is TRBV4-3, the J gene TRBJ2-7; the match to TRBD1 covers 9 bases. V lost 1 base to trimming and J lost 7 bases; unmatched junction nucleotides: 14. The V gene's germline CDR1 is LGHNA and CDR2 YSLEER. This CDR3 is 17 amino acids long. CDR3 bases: TGCGCCAGCAGCCAAGGGGGGGTGCGGACAGGGGTGGGTGAGCAGTACTTC. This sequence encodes CASSQGGVRTGVGEQYF.

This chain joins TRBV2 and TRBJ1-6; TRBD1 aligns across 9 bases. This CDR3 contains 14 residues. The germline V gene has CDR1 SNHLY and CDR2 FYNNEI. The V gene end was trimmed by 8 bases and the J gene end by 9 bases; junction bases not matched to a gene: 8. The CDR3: CASGNRDRVSPLHF. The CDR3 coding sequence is TGTGCCAGCGGTAACCGGGACAGGGTTTCACCCCTCCACTTT. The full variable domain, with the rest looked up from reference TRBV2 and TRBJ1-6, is EPEVTQTPSHQVTQMGQEVILRCVPISNHLYFYWYRQILGQKVEFLVSFYNNEISEKSEIFDDQFSVERPDGSNFTLKIRSTKLEDSAMYFCASGNRDRVSPLHFGNGTRLTVT.

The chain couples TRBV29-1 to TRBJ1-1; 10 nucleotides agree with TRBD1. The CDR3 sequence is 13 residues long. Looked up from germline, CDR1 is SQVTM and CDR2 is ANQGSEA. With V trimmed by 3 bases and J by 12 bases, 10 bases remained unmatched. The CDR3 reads CSVDFGTGEVTFF. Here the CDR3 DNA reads TGCAGCGTTGATTTCGGGACAGGGGAGGTAACTTTCTTT.

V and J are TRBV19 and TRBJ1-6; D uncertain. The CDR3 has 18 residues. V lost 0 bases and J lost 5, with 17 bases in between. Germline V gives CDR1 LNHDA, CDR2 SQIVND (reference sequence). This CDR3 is CASSIDLGKGGNNSPLHF. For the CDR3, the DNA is TGTGCCAGTAGTATAGATCTCGGTAAGGGCGGGAATAATTCACCCCTCCACTTT.

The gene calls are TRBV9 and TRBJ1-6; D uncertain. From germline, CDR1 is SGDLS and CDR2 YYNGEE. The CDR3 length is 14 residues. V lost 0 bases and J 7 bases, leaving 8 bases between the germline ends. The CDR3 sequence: CASSVEATNSPLHF. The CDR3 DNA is TGTGCCAGCAGCGTAGAAGCAACCAATTCACCCCTCCACTTT.

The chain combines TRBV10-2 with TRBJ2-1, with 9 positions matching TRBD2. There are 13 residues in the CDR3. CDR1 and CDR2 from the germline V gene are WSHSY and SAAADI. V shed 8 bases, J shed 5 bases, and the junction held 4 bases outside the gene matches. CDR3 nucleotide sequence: TGCGCCAGCCAGCTAGCGGGGAACAATGAGCAGTTCTTC. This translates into CASQLAGNNEQFF.